Shown below are 15 T cell receptor beta chains from a single sample sequenced in a study of T cell changes during pregnancy in multiple sclerosis. Profiling relied on immunoSEQ multiplex PCR, and the TCRdb table lists in-frame clones only, not all of them. Here the sample spans 60,000 to 85,000 clones, about 94% being singletons. The sequences come from peripheral blood, collected in the third trimester of pregnancy. These receptors were collected from a female donor with multiple sclerosis, enrolled in a pregnancy study.

The J gene is TRBJ1-2, the V gene TRBV7-3, with 9 bases matching TRBD1. The CDR3 is made up of 16 amino acids. V shed 5 bases, J shed 6 bases, and the junction held 13 bases outside the gene matches. CDR1 is SGHTA, CDR2 FQGTGA, per germline. CDR3: CASSDGQGRIIDGYTF. The CDR3, as DNA: TGTGCCAGCAGCGACGGACAGGGGCGTATTATTGATGGCTACACCTTC.

J is TRBJ2-2 and V is TRBV5-1, with TRBD2 matching over 10 bases. V lost 6 bases, J lost 4 bases, and 6 bases stayed unmatched. CDR1 SGHRS and CDR2 YFSETQ come from the germline V gene. The CDR3 sequence is 15 residues long. The CDR3 sequence is CASTPSGGPTGELFF. The DNA of the CDR3 is TGCGCCAGCACCCCTAGCGGGGGCCCCACCGGGGAGCTGTTTTTT.

V usage is TRBV29-1 and J usage is TRBJ1-1; weak D call: TRBD1 (6 bases). The CDR3 length is 13 residues. V lost 6 bases to trimming and J lost 1 base, with 12 bases between them. Germline assignment: CDR1 SQVTM and CDR2 ANQGSEA. The CDR3 nucleotides read TGCAGCGTGGGGAAAGGGGGGAACACTGAAGCTTTCTTT. Translating gives CSVGKGGNTEAFF.

The rearrangement links TRBV4-3 to TRBJ1-2; 7 bases match TRBD1. Per germline, CDR1 LGHNA and CDR2 YSLEER. V trimming: 1 base; J trimming: 8 bases; junction bases outside the gene matches: 4. This CDR3 is built from 13 residues. The CDR3 coding sequence is TGCGCCAGCAGCCAAGTAGGGGGCAACGGCTACACCTTC. Its translation is CASSQVGGNGYTF.

V and J are TRBV5-6 and TRBJ1-5; D gene unclear. Germline CDR1 and CDR2: SGHDT and YYEEEE. With 2 bases removed from V and 6 bases from J, the gap between germline ends came to 12 bases. The length of the CDR3 is 14 residues. CDR3 region: CASSLLYGGQPQHF. The CDR3 DNA is TGTGCCAGCAGCTTATTGTACGGTGGTCAGCCCCAGCATTTT.

The chain employs TRBV4-1 and TRBJ2-3; 9 positions match TRBD2. V was pared by 0 bases and J by 2 bases, with 9 bases of the junction left unmatched. Germline V CDR1 and CDR2: MGHRA, YSYEKL. The length of the CDR3 is 18 residues. CDR3 DNA: TGCGCCAGCAGCCAAGATAACAATCTAGCGGGGATCACAGATACGCAGTATTTT. Encoded protein: CASSQDNNLAGITDTQYF.

The chain is built from TRBV7-3 and TRBJ2-2, with a tentative D call TRBD1 (6 bases). V was clipped by 5 bases and J by 2 bases, with 18 bases between them. CDR1 and CDR2 from the germline V gene are SGHTA and FQGTGA. The CDR3 length is 17 residues. DNA for the CDR3: TGTGCCAGCAGCGCTGGGGCCAACAGGGCCAACACCGGGGAGCTGTTTTTT. It codes for CASSAGANRANTGELFF.

The CDR3 nucleotides are TGCGCCAGCAGCCACTCAGGGACTCGGGACGATACGCAGTATTTT. Amino acid sequence: CASSHSGTRDDTQYF. The genes are TRBV4-1 and TRBJ2-3; TRBD2 is a possible D gene (6 bases). The germline gives CDR1 MGHRA, CDR2 YSYEKL. This CDR3 contains 15 residues. Trimming removed 3 bases at V and 6 bases at J, with 16 bases between.

The J gene is TRBJ2-1, the V gene TRBV5-1; 15 bases match TRBD2. There are 19 residues in the CDR3. Unmatched junction bases numbered 8, after V lost 4 bases and J lost 0 bases. Germline values: CDR1 SGHRS, CDR2 YFSETQ. The CDR3 DNA follows: TGCGCCAGCAGCGGACTAGCGGGGGGGTCTGGCGGCTCCTACAATGAGCAGTTCTTC. Translated, it gives CASSGLAGGSGGSYNEQFF. Variable domain in full (rest from reference TRBV5-1 and TRBJ2-1): KAGVTQTPRYLIKTRGQQVTLSCSPISGHRSVSWYQQTPGQGLQFLFEYFSETQRNKGNFPGRFSGRQFSNSRSEMNVSTLELGDSALYLCASSGLAGGSGGSYNEQFFGPGTRLTVL.

The V and J genes are TRBV7-9 and TRBJ2-3; 10 nucleotides match TRBD2. The CDR3 loop spans 13 amino acids. CDR1 SEHNR and CDR2 FQNEAQ come from the germline V gene (reference sequence). V dropped 11 bases and J dropped 5; count of bases not matched to a gene: 7. CDR3 sequence reads: CAHRAGGQDTQYF. CDR3 DNA: TGTGCCCACAGAGCGGGGGGGCAAGATACGCAGTATTTT.

The rearrangement joins TRBV9 to TRBJ1-2; TRBD1 is a possible D gene (6 bases). This CDR3 region has 14 residues. The V end lost 2 bases, the J end lost 2 bases, and 10 bases lay between the germline ends. CDR1 is SGDLS, CDR2 YYNGEE, per germline. CDR3 protein: CASSVVTGNYGYTF. The DNA for the CDR3 is TGTGCCAGCAGCGTTGTGACAGGAAACTATGGCTACACCTTC.

The genes are TRBV19 and TRBJ1-2, with 10 bases matching TRBD1. There are 13 residues in the CDR3. The junction had 1 base not matched to a gene; V was cut back by 6 bases and J by 3 bases. CDR1 is LNHDA and CDR2 is SQIVND in the germline V gene (reference sequence). CDR3 sequence: CASRDRGDYGYTF. The CDR3 region has the DNA TGTGCCAGTAGGGACAGGGGGGACTATGGCTACACCTTC.

The chain is built from TRBV29-1 and TRBJ2-5; tentative D call: TRBD1 (7 bases). The CDR3 length is 13 residues. Between the trimmed V and J ends, which lost 6 bases and 5 bases, there was a span of 16 bases. Germline lookup yields CDR1 SQVTM and CDR2 ANQGSEA. CDR3 in amino acids: CSVEGQQGETQYF. The CDR3 nucleotides are TGCAGCGTGGAGGGACAGCAAGGGGAGACCCAGTACTTC.

The rearrangement uses TRBV5-1 and TRBJ2-5; D not certain. This CDR3 has 12 residues. The germline CDR1 and CDR2 sequences are SGHRS and YFSETQ. V was clipped by 5 bases and J by 3 bases, with 8 bases between them. The chain's CDR3 is CASRFLEETQYF. The CDR3 DNA reads as TGCGCCAGCAGGTTCCTCGAAGAGACCCAGTACTTC.

The rearrangement links TRBV6-5 to TRBJ2-2; D gene ambiguous. The germline V gene encodes CDR1 MNHEY and CDR2 SVGAGI. The CDR3 totals 13 residues. V was clipped by 5 bases and J by 9 bases, with 13 bases between them. The CDR3 DNA reads as TGTGCCAGCAGTGAGATTGGTAGTAGGGAGCTGTTTTTT. Its protein is CASSEIGSRELFF.